These 8 T cell receptor beta chains share one sample of origin, sequenced in a study of identical twins' blood T cells. A single record per CDR3 protein comes from TCRdb applying MiXCR to the 5' RACE reads. Among roughly 340,000 distinct CDR3 sequences listed, around 30% were seen once. Material for sequencing was PBMCs. All receptors derive from a woman aged 18 to 55 in good health.

This rearrangement joins TRBV5-1 to TRBJ1-1, with D maybe TRBD1 (6 bases). The CDR3 contains 15 residues. The germline V gene encodes CDR1 SGHRS and CDR2 YFSETQ. Trimming left V 3 bases short and J 4 bases short, with 16 bases between. The CDR3 is CASSYHRDGGTEAFF. CDR3 nucleotide sequence: TGCGCCAGCAGCTACCACAGGGACGGAGGCACTGAAGCTTTCTTT.

This clonotype was seen a few times. The rearrangement links TRBV5-1 to TRBJ2-2; D may be TRBD2 (5 bases). The CDR3 has 15 amino acids. Germline V gene lookup returns CDR1 SGHRS and CDR2 YFSETQ. V was trimmed by 4 bases and J by 2 bases, leaving 12 bases between them. The CDR3: CASSEAASNTGELFF. The CDR3 DNA reads as TGCGCCAGCAGCGAAGCGGCTTCCAACACCGGGGAGCTGTTTTTT.

Details on this clonotype: Germline and junction disagree at one end, which may indicate a read error. This chain joins TRBV6-5 and TRBJ2-3; D possibly corresponds to TRBD2 (6 bases). The CDR3 sequence is 16 residues long. The germline CDR1 and CDR2 sequences are MNHEY and SVGAGI. CDR3 DNA sequence: TGTACCAGCAGTCGAAGCGGGCCGGCCTACACAGATACGCAGTATTTT. Amino acid sequence: CTSSRSGPAYTDTQYF.

This clonotype was seen more than once but under ten times. The rearrangement joins TRBV3-1 to TRBJ2-1, with 7 positions matching TRBD1. This CDR3 region has 16 residues. Unmatched junction bases numbered 7, after V lost 5 bases and J lost 0 bases. Germline V lookup: CDR1 LGHDT, CDR2 YNNKEL (reference sequence). The CDR3, as DNA: TGTGCCAGCAGCGTCGGACAGGAGAGCTCCTACAATGAGCAGTTCTTC. Its translation is CASSVGQESSYNEQFF.

This clonotype was counted only a few times. The chain joins TRBV11-3 to TRBJ2-3; 8 nucleotides line up with TRBD1. Germline loops: CDR1 SGHNT, CDR2 YENEEA. Unmatched junction bases numbered 3, after V lost 2 bases and J lost 2 bases. The CDR3 loop spans 15 amino acids. This chain's CDR3 is CASSLIQGATDTQYF. Written as DNA, the CDR3 is TGTGCCAGCAGCTTAATCCAGGGGGCCACAGATACGCAGTATTTT.

The chain couples TRBV12-3 or TRBV12-4 to TRBJ2-1; the match to TRBD2 covers 7 bases. V was clipped by 0 bases and J by 6 bases; unmatched bases: 8. The CDR3 is made up of 16 amino acids. CDR3 sequence: CASSLAGQRGGNEQFF. The DNA for the CDR3 is TGTGCCAGCAGTTTAGCGGGGCAGCGGGGAGGCAATGAGCAGTTCTTC.

There are a few counts of this clonotype. The rearrangement links TRBV2 to TRBJ1-2, with D tentatively TRBD1 (6 bases). There are 14 residues in the CDR3. From germline, CDR1 is SNHLY and CDR2 FYNNEI. V was pared by 7 bases and J by 6 bases, with 18 bases between. The CDR3 protein is CASITQVGQHGYTF. For the CDR3, the DNA is TGTGCCAGCATAACCCAGGTTGGACAGCATGGCTACACCTTC.

The CDR3 DNA reads TGTGCCAGCAGCAAATCAGCTGTGAGCTCCTACGAGCAGTACTTC. It specifies CASSKSAVSSYEQYF. The chain is built from TRBV5-6 and TRBJ2-7, with D unresolved. V was cut by 4 bases and J by 0 bases, with 14 bases left in between. Per the germline V gene, CDR1 is SGHDT and CDR2 is YYEEEE. The CDR3 contains 15 residues.